Listed here is a single T cell receptor (beta chain). Its antigen is unknown. No per-base quality is available; no much larger clone lies one base away. The data were obtained in a study of blood T cells in healthy people across ages (dated by TCRdb to the mid-2010s). Broadly, across the study: Template switching captured roughly one uniquely barcoded TCR beta cDNA molecule per two T cells in model experiments. The study measured age-related changes in TCR beta repertoire diversity using deep sequencing normalized with unique cDNA molecular identifiers. The donors were divided into four age groups: young (average around 17 years), middle-aged (about 41), aged (approximately 64) and long-lived (about 90). To avoid experimental bias, donors of different ages were randomly spread across the sequencing lanes. Using the same blood draw, the study looked at two additional independent replicas of 1 million unique cDNA reads for two donors, one aged 18 to 30 and the other aged 80 or older. Summary of the overall study and its limitations: The CMV infection status of donors was not known, potentially confounding age-related changes in expanded clonotypes. Since profiling was done on bulk unsorted PBMCs, naive and antigen-experienced compartments could not be conclusively compared. Observed TCR beta diversity per million T cells fell roughly linearly with age, and a significant reduction was already apparent by age around 36. Observed TCR beta diversity correlated strongly with the percentage of naive T cells measured by flow cytometry. Estimates of total diversity based on one million sequenced T cells were considered lower bounds and underestimates. The long-lived group showed more naive CD4+ T cells, fewer expanded clones and increased TCR diversity than the aged group, suggesting age selection.

The germline V and J ends show losses of 1 base and 2 bases respectively, and no gene match explains 5 bases of the junction. The CDR3 numbers 16 residues from cysteine through phenylalanine. The sequence is cut down to CDR3 DNA, 48 bases in frame from base 1. Taken from the germline V gene, the CDR1 and CDR2 loops are MNHEY and SVGAGI. Library preparation employed 5' RACE. The sequencer listed for this sample is Illumina HiSeq 2500. A second PCR of about 7 to 12 cycles was run with a J-beta primer mix and a sample-barcoded 5' primer. A template-switch 5' adaptor carrying 12 random nucleotides introduced a unique molecular identifier onto each TCR beta cDNA molecule. Each sample yielded at least 3 million CDR3-containing paired-end reads. First-strand cDNA synthesis was performed from all RNA using the Mint cDNA synthesis kit, with priming by a TRBC-specific oligonucleotide. After uracil-DNA glycosylase treatment, a first 18-cycle PCR used universal primers M1SS and BC2_uni_R on all cDNA. The published analysis was carried out like this. For normalization, 1 million high-quality reads, each with a distinct molecular identifier, were randomly selected from each sample. Instead of being binned into consensus sequences, reads that shared molecular identifiers were thrown out. MiTCR, set to a Q25 quality threshold and the strictest error-elimination algorithm, was used for CDR3 identification, clonotype clustering and error correction. A nonparametric unseen species model using Euler transformation provided a lower-bound estimate of total TCR beta diversity. TCRdb handled the public reads itself, with Q25 trimming in fastp and clone calling in MiXCR, and kept productive beta chains. Duplicate CDR3 protein sequences are folded into a single record with the most common DNA and genes. These V and J calls originate from TCRdb's pipeline instead of the authors' own analysis. This sample comprises 700,000 to 800,000 distinct CDR3 sequences, roughly 47% of them detected only once. The top ten clones comprise 20% to 25% of the sample.

Donors were a few dozen systemically healthy Caucasian individuals from Russia aged roughly 6 to 90 years. About 9.6 milliliters of peripheral blood were collected from each donor into EDTA-treated Vacutainer tubes. Ficoll-Paque density-gradient centrifugation was used to isolate PBMCs, with at least 7 million obtained per sample. Total RNA was extracted from PBMCs with Trizol reagent, with at least 6 micrograms obtained per sample. For every donor, flow cytometry on a PBMC aliquot measured the percentage of naive CD45RAhigh/CD27high T cells. Sequencing input: blood. The receptor's source is a woman in her sixties in good health. In this chain, TRBV6-5 is recombined with TRBJ2-7, with 10 bases aligning to TRBD1. The DNA sequence follows: TGTGCCAGCAGTTACTTTTCGGGACAGGGGCCCTACGAGCAGTACTTC. It translates to CASSYFSGQGPYEQYF.